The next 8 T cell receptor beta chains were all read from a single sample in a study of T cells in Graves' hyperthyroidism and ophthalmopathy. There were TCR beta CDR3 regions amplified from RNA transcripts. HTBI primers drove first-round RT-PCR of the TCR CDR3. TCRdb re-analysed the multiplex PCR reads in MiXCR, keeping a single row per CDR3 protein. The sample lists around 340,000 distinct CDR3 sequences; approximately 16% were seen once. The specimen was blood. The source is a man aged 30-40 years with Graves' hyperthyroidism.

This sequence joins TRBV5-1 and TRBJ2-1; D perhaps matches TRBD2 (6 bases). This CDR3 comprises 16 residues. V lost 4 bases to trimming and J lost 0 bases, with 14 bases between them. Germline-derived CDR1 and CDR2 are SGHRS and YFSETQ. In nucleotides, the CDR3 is TGCGCCAGCAGCCGCGGGACTTTAAGCTCCTACAATGAGCAGTTCTTC. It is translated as CASSRGTLSSYNEQFF. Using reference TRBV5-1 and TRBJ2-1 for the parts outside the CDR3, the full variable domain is KAGVTQTPRYLIKTRGQQVTLSCSPISGHRSVSWYQQTPGQGLQFLFEYFSETQRNKGNFPGRFSGRQFSNSRSEMNVSTLELGDSALYLCASSRGTLSSYNEQFFGPGTRLTVL.

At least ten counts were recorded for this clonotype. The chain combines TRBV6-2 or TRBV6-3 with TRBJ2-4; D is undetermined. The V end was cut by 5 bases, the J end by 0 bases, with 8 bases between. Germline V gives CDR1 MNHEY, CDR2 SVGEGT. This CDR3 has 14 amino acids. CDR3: CASSLGGAKNIQYF. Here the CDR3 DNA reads TGTGCCAGCAGTCTAGGCGGAGCCAAAAACATTCAGTACTTC.

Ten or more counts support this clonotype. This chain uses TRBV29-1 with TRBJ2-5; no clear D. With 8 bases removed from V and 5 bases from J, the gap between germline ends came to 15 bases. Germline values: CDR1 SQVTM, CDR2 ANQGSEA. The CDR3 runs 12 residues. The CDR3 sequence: CSPVVSWETQYF. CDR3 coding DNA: TGCAGCCCTGTAGTGAGCTGGGAGACCCAGTACTTC.

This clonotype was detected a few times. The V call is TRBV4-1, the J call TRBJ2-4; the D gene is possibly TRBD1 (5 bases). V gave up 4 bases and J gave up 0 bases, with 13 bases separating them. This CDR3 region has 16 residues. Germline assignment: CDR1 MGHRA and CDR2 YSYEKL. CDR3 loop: CASSPASRGAKNIQYF. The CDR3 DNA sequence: TGCGCCAGCAGCCCGGCCTCAAGGGGAGCCAAAAACATTCAGTACTTC.

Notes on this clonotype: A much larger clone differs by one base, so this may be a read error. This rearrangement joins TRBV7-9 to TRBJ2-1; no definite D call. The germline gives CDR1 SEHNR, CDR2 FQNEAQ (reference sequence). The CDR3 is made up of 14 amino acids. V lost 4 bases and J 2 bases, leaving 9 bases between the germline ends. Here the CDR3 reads CASSSAVAYNEQFF. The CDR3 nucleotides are TGTGCCAGCAGCTCTGCCGTCGCCTACAATGAGCAGTTCTTC.

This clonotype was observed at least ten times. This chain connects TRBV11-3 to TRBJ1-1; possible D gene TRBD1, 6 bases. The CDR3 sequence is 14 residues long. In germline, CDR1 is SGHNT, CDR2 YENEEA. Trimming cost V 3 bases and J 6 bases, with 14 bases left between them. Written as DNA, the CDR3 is TGTGCCAGCAGCTTGGGGGCAAGAGGCGCTGAAGCTTTCTTT. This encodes CASSLGARGAEAFF.

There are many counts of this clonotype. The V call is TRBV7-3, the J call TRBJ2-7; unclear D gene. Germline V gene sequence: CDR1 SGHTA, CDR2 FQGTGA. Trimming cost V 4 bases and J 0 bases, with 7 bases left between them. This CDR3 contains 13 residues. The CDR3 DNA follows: TGTGCCAGCAGCTCTCCCCCCTCCTACGAGCAGTACTTC. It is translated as CASSSPPSYEQYF.

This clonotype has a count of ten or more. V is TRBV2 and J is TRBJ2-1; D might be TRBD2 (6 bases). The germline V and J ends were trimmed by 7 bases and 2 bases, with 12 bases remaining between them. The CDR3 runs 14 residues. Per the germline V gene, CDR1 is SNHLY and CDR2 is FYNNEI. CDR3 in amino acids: CASTGRTTYNEQFF. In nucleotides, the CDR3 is TGTGCCAGCACCGGAAGGACTACCTACAATGAGCAGTTCTTC.